What follows are 2 T cell receptor beta chains derived from one specimen sequenced in a study of blood T cell repertoires in COVID-19. Repertoires were generated with immunoSEQ multiplex PCR, while TCRdb's copy carries only in-frame clones and drops some. The repertoire includes 310,000 or so clones, about nine tenths of them detected once, and 11% sits in the top ten. Material for sequencing was peripheral blood. These receptors all stem from a woman in her 30s with COVID-19, enrolled during active disease.

The chain employs TRBV10-3 and TRBJ1-4; 10 nucleotides agree with TRBD1. Trimming took 2 bases from V and 6 from J; bases not matched to a gene: 3. The CDR3 runs 15 residues. Germline-derived CDR1 and CDR2 are ENHRY and SYGVKD. DNA of the CDR3: TGTGCCATCAGTGAGATGGGGACAGGGGATGAAAAACTGTTTTTT. Amino acid sequence: CAISEMGTGDEKLFF.

The chain employs TRBV5-1 and TRBJ2-5; maybe TRBD1 (6 bases). The CDR3 sequence is 15 residues long. Germline V gene lookup returns CDR1 SGHRS and CDR2 YFSETQ. Deletions cut 5 bases from V and 3 bases from J, with 17 bases between. The CDR3 coding sequence is TGCGCCAGCAGACCAACCCGTAGGGGGAAAGAGACCCAGTACTTC. As protein: CASRPTRRGKETQYF.